The sequence of this T cell receptor delta chain was determined in a study of γδ T cells in repeated Plasmodium falciparum infection. TCRdb reprocessed the multiplex PCR reads through CATT. The table shows over 45,000 delta-chain clones, with 1.6% occurring only once. The junction had 22 bases not matched to a gene; V was cut back by 3 bases and J by 1 base. CDR1 is TVYSNPD, CDR2 GDNSRS, per germline (reference sequence). The CDR3 runs to 20 residues. Flow sorting of PBMC yielded separate Vgamma9/Vdelta2+ and Vdelta2-negative gammadelta T cell populations for bulk repertoire analysis. A few counts support this clone. The TCRdb protein comes from a much larger clone and disagrees with this DNA's translation at residue 10, likely due to a read error; the protein given here is derived from the DNA.

The V call is TRDV3, the J call TRDJ1; 11 bases align to TRDD3. Sequences were obtained from gamma-delta T cells from blood. The TCR was taken from a pool of human donors (malaria-infected and uninfected, not separated). The DNA of the CDR3 is TGTGCCTTCATACCTTCCTACTCGTTCTGGGGGATACAAGGCACCGATAAACTCATCTTT. This encodes CAFIPSYSFWGIQGTDKLIF.